These 29 T cell receptor beta chains were sequenced from one sample in a study of blood T cells in healthy people across ages. The use of a sample-barcoded 5' primer and a J-beta primer mix characterized a second PCR of about 6 to 11 cycles. TCRdb re-called the 5' RACE reads with MiXCR, one entry per CDR3 protein. The table lists about 1,800,000 distinct CDR3 sequences, 28% of them singletons, with roughly 8% in the top ten. Input material: blood. The receptors here all came from a woman younger than 45 in good health.

About this clonotype itself: A junction end diverges from the germline sequence, so it may reflect a read error. The chain uses TRBV18 and TRBJ2-5; maybe TRBD2 (5 bases). The germline V gene encodes CDR1 KGHSH and CDR2 LQKENI. The CDR3 spans 15 residues. CDR3 loop: CASSPLQPPGETQYF. The DNA of the CDR3 is TGTGCCAGCTCCCCACTACAGCCCCCGGGGGAGACCCAGTACTTC.

Comments on this clonotype: A much larger clone lies one base from this, so it may be a read error. The V and J genes are TRBV10-3 and TRBJ2-1, with 10 bases lining up with TRBD1. The CDR3 is 15 residues long. Trimming took 10 bases from V and 13 from J; bases not matched to a gene: 19. Per germline, CDR1 ENHRY and CDR2 SYGVKD. The CDR3 protein is CATRETGGLQETQFF. In DNA form, the CDR3 reads TGTGCCACCAGGGAGACAGGGGGCCTTCAAGAGACCCAGTTCTTC.

This clonotype showed up just a few times. The V call is TRBV11-2, the J call TRBJ1-1; D is unresolved. CDR3 size: 14 residues. From germline, CDR1 is SGHAT and CDR2 FQNNGV. Trimming pared 4 bases from V and 0 bases from J, leaving 9 bases between. The CDR3 nucleotides are TGTGCCAGCAGCTCTACGTCAGTGAACACTGAAGCTTTCTTT. As protein: CASSSTSVNTEAFF.

The chain carries TRBV7-2 and TRBJ1-1; no reliable D call. The germline V gene encodes CDR1 SGHTA and CDR2 FQGNSA. Trimming removed 2 bases at V and 2 bases at J, with 9 bases between. The CDR3 totals 14 residues. DNA for the CDR3: TGTACCAGCAGCTTACAGGCAAGCAACACTGAAGCTTTCTTT. The encoded protein is CTSSLQASNTEAFF.

At least ten counts were recorded for this clonotype. The junction does not match germline at one end; this may be a read error. This chain joins TRBV7-2 and TRBJ1-2; no clear D. Germline CDR1 reads SGHTA; CDR2 reads FQGNSA. The CDR3 runs to 12 residues. The CDR3 reads CASSLALYGYTF. The CDR3 DNA follows: TGTGCCAGCAGTTTAGCGCTGTATGGCTACACCTTC. The complete variable domain, with remaining parts taken from reference TRBV7-2 and TRBJ1-2, reads GAGVSQSPSNKVTEKGKDVELRCDPISGHTALYWYRQSLGQGLEFLIYFQGNSAPDKSGLPSDRFSAERTGGSVSTLTIQRTQQEDSAVYLCASSLALYGYTFGSGTRLTVV.

The V gene is TRBV30, the J gene TRBJ1-2; possible D gene TRBD1, 6 bases. Germline CDR1 reads GTSNPN; CDR2 reads SVGIG (reference sequence). The CDR3 contains 12 residues. V lost 5 bases and J 8 bases, leaving 15 bases between the germline ends. CDR3 DNA: TGTGCCTGGGGACCGGGGGCGGGCGGCTACACCTTC. This encodes CAWGPGAGGYTF.

This clonotype was seen more than once but under ten times. The chain links TRBV20-1 to TRBJ1-6; no firm D call. The germline V gene has CDR1 DFQATT and CDR2 SNEGSKA (reference sequence). The CDR3 extends over 15 amino acids. Deletions cut 3 bases from V and 0 bases from J, with 9 bases between. CDR3: CSASAGSSYNSPLHF. As DNA, the CDR3 is TGCAGTGCTAGCGCAGGAAGCTCCTATAATTCACCCCTCCACTTT.

The V gene is TRBV20-1, the J gene TRBJ2-1; TRBD2 might be the D (7 bases). Germline lookup yields CDR1 DFQATT and CDR2 SNEGSKA (reference sequence). The CDR3 is 15 residues long. The V end lost 6 bases, the J end lost 0 bases, and 15 bases lay between the germline ends. CDR3: CSARGRGSSYNEQFF. CDR3 coding DNA: TGCAGTGCCCGGGGGCGGGGGAGCTCCTACAATGAGCAGTTCTTC.

The V call is TRBV5-8, the J call TRBJ2-5; no firm D call. Per the germline V gene, CDR1 is SGHTS and CDR2 is YDEGEE. This CDR3 is built from 14 residues. The ends were cut back, 0 bases at V and 1 base at J, with 7 bases in the middle. In DNA, the CDR3 is TGTGCCAGCAGCTTGGAGTCAGTCCAAGAGACCCAGTACTTC. Translation: CASSLESVQETQYF. Complete variable domain (other parts from reference TRBV5-8 and TRBJ2-5): EAGVTQSPTHLIKTRGQQATLRCSPISGHTSVYWYQQALGLGLQFLLWYDEGEERNRGNFPPRFSGRQFPNYSSELNVNALELEDSALYLCASSLESVQETQYFGPGTRLLVL.

This clonotype was seen a handful of times. The chain links TRBV10-3 to TRBJ2-1; D is uncertain. Trimming stripped 3 bases from V and 10 bases from J, with 19 bases between. CDR1 is ENHRY, CDR2 SYGVKD, per germline. CDR3 length: 15 residues. The CDR3 is CAISDSSTYSYEQFF. The CDR3 DNA sequence: TGTGCCATCAGTGATTCCTCGACGTACTCCTACGAGCAGTTCTTC.

V and J are TRBV6-6 and TRBJ1-1; no clear D gene. The germline V gene encodes CDR1 MNHNY and CDR2 SVGAGI (reference sequence). This CDR3 region has 13 residues. With 2 bases removed from V and 6 bases from J, the gap between germline ends came to 10 bases. The CDR3 DNA reads TGTGCCAGCAGTTACAGTTGGTTGTCTGAAGCTTTCTTT. Protein product: CASSYSWLSEAFF.

This clonotype was seen a few times. The CDR3 loop reads CASSLGGVGGGETQYF. The DNA of the CDR3 is TGTGCCAGCAGCTTAGGAGGAGTAGGAGGCGGGGAGACCCAGTACTTC. This chain connects TRBV7-2 to TRBJ2-5; maybe TRBD2 (5 bases). The CDR3 spans 16 residues. V was clipped by 1 base and J by 5 bases, with 17 bases between them. Germline CDR1 reads SGHTA; CDR2 reads FQGNSA.

This clonotype was recorded a few times. V usage is TRBV4-3 and J usage is TRBJ2-1; unclear D gene. The CDR3 runs 15 residues. V lost 0 bases to trimming and J lost 1 base, with 7 bases between them. Germline assignment: CDR1 LGHNA and CDR2 YSLEER. The CDR3 DNA sequence: TGCGCCAGCAGCCAAGACTTCGCATCCTACAATGAGCAGTTCTTC. Amino acids: CASSQDFASYNEQFF.

V gene TRBV27 combines with J gene TRBJ2-3, with 14 bases aligning to TRBD2. After removal of 11 bases from V and 0 bases from J, the junction contained 10 bases not matched to a gene. Germline V lookup: CDR1 MNHEY, CDR2 SMNVEV (reference sequence). This CDR3 contains 17 residues. For the CDR3, the DNA is TGTGCCGGCCGACGACTAGCGGGGGGGCCGAGCACAGATACGCAGTATTTT. Its translation: CAGRRLAGGPSTDTQYF.

This clonotype was observed a few times. The chain couples TRBV20-1 to TRBJ1-3, with D uncertain. V lost 3 bases to trimming and J lost 4 bases, with 7 bases between them. Germline CDR1 is DFQATT and CDR2 is SNEGSKA (reference sequence). The CDR3 spans 12 residues. The CDR3 is CSASPTGNTIYF. The CDR3 bases are TGCAGTGCTAGTCCTACAGGAAACACCATATATTTT.

This clonotype was seen only a few times. The V and J genes are TRBV2 and TRBJ2-1; 11 bases agree with TRBD1. V shed 4 bases and J 9 bases; nucleotides not matched to a gene: 5. CDR1 and CDR2 (germline): SNHLY, FYNNEI. The CDR3 contains 14 residues. The DNA for the CDR3 is TGTGCCAGCAGTGTAGGGACAGGGGGTCTTGAGCAGTTCTTC. Protein product: CASSVGTGGLEQFF.

The chain recombines TRBV10-2 with TRBJ2-1; 10 bases agree with TRBD1. This CDR3 has 13 residues. Germline V lookup: CDR1 WSHSY, CDR2 SAAADI. The ends lost 8 bases at V and 7 bases at J; junction bases unmatched: 5. The CDR3 region is CASHDRGLNEQFF. As DNA, the CDR3 is TGCGCCAGCCACGACAGGGGGCTGAATGAGCAGTTCTTC.

About this clonotype itself: This clone may be a read error of a much larger clone one base away. The chain couples TRBV29-1 to TRBJ1-2, with D possibly being TRBD1 (6 bases). The CDR3 has 14 residues. Germline-derived CDR1 and CDR2 are SQVTM and ANQGSEA. The CDR3 nucleotides are TGCAGCATCTTGGGGGGCGGACAGAACTATGGCCACACCTTC. The encoded protein is CSILGGGQNYGHTF. Complete variable domain (other parts from reference TRBV29-1 and TRBJ1-2): SAVISQKPSRDICQRGTSLTIQCQVDSQVTMMFWYRQQPGQSLTLIATANQGSEATYESGFVIDKFPISRPNLTFSTLTVSNMSPEDSSIYLCSILGGGQNYGHTFGSGTRLTVV.

This clonotype came up a few times. The V and J genes are TRBV12-3 or TRBV12-4 and TRBJ1-1, with 8 positions matching TRBD1. Losses at the gene ends were 5 bases for V and 8 bases for J; bases not matched to a gene: 13. This CDR3 contains 15 residues. The CDR3 region has the DNA TGTGCCAGCAGTCCACGAACAGGGGGTTGGAACGAAGCTTTCTTT. Translated, it gives CASSPRTGGWNEAFF.

Comment on this clonotype: The junction and the germline gene differ at one end; a read error may be behind it. This chain connects TRBV5-5 to TRBJ2-2; the D gene is possibly TRBD2 (6 bases). CDR1 and CDR2 (germline): SGHKS, YYEKEE (reference sequence). CDR3 length equals 15 residues. The CDR3 region is CASSAGTGNAGELFF. The CDR3 DNA reads TGTGCCAGCAGCGCCGGGACTGGGAACGCCGGGGAGCTGTTTTTT.

This clonotype appeared many times. The rearrangement uses TRBV12-3 or TRBV12-4 and TRBJ1-2; D remains unclear. The CDR3 loop spans 14 amino acids. V was shortened by 6 bases and J by 1 base, with 12 bases between the two germline ends. The CDR3 DNA sequence: TGTGCCAGCAGCTGGGAGGTCGGTAACTATGGCTACACCTTC. As protein: CASSWEVGNYGYTF.

There are many counts of this clonotype. The chain carries TRBV5-1 and TRBJ2-4; 7 bases map to TRBD1. CDR1 and CDR2 from the germline V gene are SGHRS and YFSETQ. The CDR3 sequence is 15 residues long. The J segment lost 4 bases and the V segment lost 1 base, leaving 5 bases of the junction unmatched. The CDR3 here is CASSLWGTEKNIQYF. Here the CDR3 DNA reads TGCGCCAGCAGCTTGTGGGGGACAGAAAAAAACATTCAGTACTTC.

The genes are TRBV19 and TRBJ1-3; D uncertain. The CDR3 sequence is 13 residues long. CDR1 and CDR2 from the germline V gene are LNHDA and SQIVND (reference sequence). The germline V and J ends were trimmed by 3 bases and 0 bases, with 3 bases remaining between them. The CDR3 region has the DNA TGTGCCAGTAGTATCGGCTCTGGAAACACCATATATTTT. It translates to CASSIGSGNTIYF.

This clonotype was counted many times. Here the CDR3 DNA reads TGCGCCAGCAGTTTTGGGGACAGATACTACGAGCAGTACTTC. Translation gives CASSFGDRYYEQYF. This chain uses TRBV10-2 with TRBJ2-7; 7 nucleotides agree with TRBD1. The junction had 7 bases not matched to a gene; V was cut back by 5 bases and J by 3 bases. CDR1 WSHSY and CDR2 SAAADI come from the germline V gene. This CDR3 has 14 residues.

This clonotype was seen repeatedly, ten times or more. CDR3 sequence reads: CSGLQGSSTEAFF. The CDR3 coding sequence is TGCAGCGGGTTACAGGGATCAAGCACTGAAGCTTTCTTT. The rearrangement links TRBV29-1 to TRBJ1-1, with a possible D match to TRBD1 (6 bases). The V end was cut by 7 bases, the J end by 4 bases, with 16 bases between. CDR3 size: 13 residues. CDR1 SQVTM and CDR2 ANQGSEA come from the germline V gene.

This clonotype was detected a few times. The chain couples TRBV20-1 to TRBJ1-4, with D tentatively TRBD1 (6 bases). V lost 6 bases to trimming and J lost 13 bases, with 15 bases between them. The V gene's germline CDR1 is DFQATT and CDR2 SNEGSKA (reference sequence). This CDR3 has 11 amino acids. CDR3 amino acids: CSASKLGGLFF. The CDR3 DNA sequence: TGCAGTGCGAGTAAGCTAGGGGGACTGTTTTTT.

The chain combines TRBV2 with TRBJ2-3; 7 positions match TRBD1. The V gene's germline CDR1 is SNHLY and CDR2 FYNNEI. Trimming took 6 bases from V and 2 from J; bases not matched to a gene: 5. The CDR3 totals 14 residues. CDR3 loop: CASRRDRLTDTQYF. The CDR3 region has the DNA TGTGCCAGCAGACGGGACAGACTCACAGATACGCAGTATTTT.

This clonotype was seen ten or more times. The rearrangement uses TRBV5-1 and TRBJ2-7, with unresolved D. V lost 4 bases, J lost 4 bases, and 18 bases lay in between. CDR3 length: 15 amino acids. The germline CDR1 and CDR2 sequences are SGHRS and YFSETQ. The CDR3 region has the DNA TGCGCCAGCAGCCCGCTCCCAGTTTTGACGTACGAGCAGTACTTC. Translated: CASSPLPVLTYEQYF.

The chain joins TRBV12-3 or TRBV12-4 to TRBJ2-1, with D tentatively TRBD1 or TRBD2 (5 bases each). V lost 0 bases, J lost 8 bases, and 17 bases lay in between. This CDR3 spans 16 amino acids. CDR3 coding DNA: TGTGCCAGCAGTTTAGCCGGGGCTCCTCGCGTTGATGAGCAGTTCTTC. It specifies CASSLAGAPRVDEQFF.